This T cell receptor (beta chain) was identified during a study of CD8 T cells in Susac syndrome. The CDR3 sequence is 15 residues long. V was trimmed by 0 bases and J by 3 bases, leaving 9 bases between them. Germline lookup yields CDR1 LNHNV and CDR2 YYDKDF (reference sequence). As to this clonotype: Antigen: not known.

Study-level results: When the CD4+ T cell repertoires of patients with Susac syndrome were examined, they did not show any clonal expansion.

With random hexamers, reverse transcription was performed on about 0.45 to 1 ug of RNA. By means of immunoSEQ multiplex PCR, TCR beta CDR3 spanning 54 Vbeta and 13 Jbeta underwent amplification. One entry per CDR3 protein, called by TCRdb with MiXCR from the immunoSEQ multiplex PCR reads. Of around 110,000 distinct CDR3 sequences in the sample, 96% are singletons; the top ten hold roughly 0.13%. Input material: CD4+ T cells from PBMCs. The chain couples TRBV15 to TRBJ1-5; perhaps TRBD1 as D (5 bases). This clonotype originated in a human donor with Susac syndrome. The CDR3 region is CATSRDKGYNQPQHF. The CDR3 region has the DNA TGTGCCACCAGCAGAGATAAGGGGTACAATCAGCCCCAGCATTTT.